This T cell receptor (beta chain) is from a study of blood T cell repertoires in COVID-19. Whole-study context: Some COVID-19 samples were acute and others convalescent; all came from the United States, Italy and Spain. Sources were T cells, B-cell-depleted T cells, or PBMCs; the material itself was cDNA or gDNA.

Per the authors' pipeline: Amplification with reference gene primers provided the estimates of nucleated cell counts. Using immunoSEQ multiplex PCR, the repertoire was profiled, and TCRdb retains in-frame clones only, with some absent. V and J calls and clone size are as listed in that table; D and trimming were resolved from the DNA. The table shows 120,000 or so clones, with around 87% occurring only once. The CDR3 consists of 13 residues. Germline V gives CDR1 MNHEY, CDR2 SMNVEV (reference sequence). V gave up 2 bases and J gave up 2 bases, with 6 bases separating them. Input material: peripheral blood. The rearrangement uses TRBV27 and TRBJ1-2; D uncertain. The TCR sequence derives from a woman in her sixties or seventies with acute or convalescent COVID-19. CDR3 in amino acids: CASSLDLNYGYTF. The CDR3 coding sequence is TGTGCCAGCAGTTTAGACTTAAACTATGGCTACACCTTC.